The clone carrying this T cell receptor beta chain came up a few times. Its antigen is as yet unknown. The sample holds other DNA sequences that translate to the same CDR3. This sample stems from a study of cytomegalovirus exposure and HLA in healthy donors. Overall study findings and caveats: The records held CMV serostatus as the only immune exposure information. Donors were assumed by presence/absence analyses to have roughly uniform sequencing depth.

A multiplex PCR was run with 60 Vbeta primers and 13 Jbeta primers. In the authors' workflow: An analysis performed later counted roughly 79 million unique TCR beta chains (roughly 10 million of them shared). Sequencing was performed with immunoSEQ multiplex PCR; in TCRdb, only in-frame clones are kept and a portion is missing. The DNA was the basis for D and trimming; V, J and clone size are from that table. The sample lists 140,000 to 150,000 clones, over 70% occurring once. Germline loops: CDR1 SNHLY, CDR2 FYNNEI. The length of the CDR3 is 15 residues. V shed 1 base and J shed 4 bases, with 8 bases lying between them.

This receptor was taken from a man aged 35-49 years in good health and CMV-seronegative. Sequencing used PBMCs. The chain joins TRBV2 to TRBJ1-6, with D hard to call. CDR3: CASSEDSTYNSPLHF. CDR3 coding DNA: TGTGCCAGCAGTGAAGACAGCACATATAATTCACCCCTCCACTTT.